Ten or more counts support the clone carrying this T cell receptor (beta chain). The CDR3 is 14 amino acids. The germline V gene has CDR1 SEHNR and CDR2 FQNEAQ (reference sequence). Trimming removed 10 bases at V and 0 bases at J, with 10 bases between. Regions amplified from RNA transcripts were the TCR beta CDR3 regions. A set of HTBI primers served as the primers for a first-round RT-PCR of the TCR CDR3. In TCRdb, the multiplex PCR reads were re-called with MiXCR into one record per CDR3 protein. The data hold hundreds of thousands of distinct CDR3 sequences, with approximately 40% observed a single time. This sample stems from a study of T cells in Graves' hyperthyroidism and ophthalmopathy.

Material for sequencing was blood. The TCR originated in a man younger than 35 with Graves' hyperthyroidism. V is TRBV7-9 and J is TRBJ2-6; no reliable D call. In DNA, the CDR3 is TGTGCCAAAGACTCCGCCTCTGGGGCCAACGTCCTGACTTTC. It is translated as CAKDSASGANVLTF.